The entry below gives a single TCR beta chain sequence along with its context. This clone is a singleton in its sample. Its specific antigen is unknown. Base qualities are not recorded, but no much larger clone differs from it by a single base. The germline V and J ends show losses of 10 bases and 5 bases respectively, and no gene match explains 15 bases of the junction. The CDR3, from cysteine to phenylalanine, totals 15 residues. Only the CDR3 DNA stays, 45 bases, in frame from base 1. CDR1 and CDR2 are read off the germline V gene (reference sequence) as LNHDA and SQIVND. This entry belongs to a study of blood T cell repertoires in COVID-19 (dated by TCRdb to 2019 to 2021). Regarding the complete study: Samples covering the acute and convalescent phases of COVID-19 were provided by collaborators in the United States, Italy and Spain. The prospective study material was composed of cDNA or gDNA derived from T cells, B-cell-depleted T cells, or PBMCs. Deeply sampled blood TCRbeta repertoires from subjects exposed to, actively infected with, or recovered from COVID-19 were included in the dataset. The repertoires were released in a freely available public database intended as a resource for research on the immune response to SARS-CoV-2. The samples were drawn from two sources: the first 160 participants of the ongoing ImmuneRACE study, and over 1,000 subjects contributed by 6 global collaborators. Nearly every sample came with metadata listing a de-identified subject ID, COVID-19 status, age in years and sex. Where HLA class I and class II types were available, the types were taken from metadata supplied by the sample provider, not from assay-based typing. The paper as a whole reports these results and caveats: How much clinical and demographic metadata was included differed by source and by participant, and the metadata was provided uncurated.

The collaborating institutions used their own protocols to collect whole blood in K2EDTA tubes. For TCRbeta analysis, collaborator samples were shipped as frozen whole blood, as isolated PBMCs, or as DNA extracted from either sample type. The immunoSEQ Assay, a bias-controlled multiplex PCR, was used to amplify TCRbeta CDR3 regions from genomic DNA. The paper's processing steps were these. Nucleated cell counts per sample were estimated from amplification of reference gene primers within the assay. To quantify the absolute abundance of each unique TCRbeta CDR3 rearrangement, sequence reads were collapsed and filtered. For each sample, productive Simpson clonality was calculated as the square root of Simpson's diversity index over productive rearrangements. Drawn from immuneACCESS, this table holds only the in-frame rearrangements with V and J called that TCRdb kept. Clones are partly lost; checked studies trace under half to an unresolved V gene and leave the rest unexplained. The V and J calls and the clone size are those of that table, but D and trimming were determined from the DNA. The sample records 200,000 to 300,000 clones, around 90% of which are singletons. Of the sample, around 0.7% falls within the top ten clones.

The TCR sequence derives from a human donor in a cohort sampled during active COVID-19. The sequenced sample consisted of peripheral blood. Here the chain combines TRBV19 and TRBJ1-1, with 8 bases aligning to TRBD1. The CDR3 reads CATDRGPILGTEAFF. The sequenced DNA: TGTGCCACTGACAGGGGCCCGATCCTGGGTACTGAAGCTTTCTTT.